This TCR beta chain emerged from a study of technical replicates of blood from several donors. Sequencing was performed with immunoSEQ multiplex PCR; in TCRdb, only in-frame clones are kept and a portion is missing. The sample shows about 74,000 clones, approximately 95% of them seen only once. Deletions cut 4 bases from V and 5 bases from J, with 6 bases between. The CDR3 sequence is 11 residues long. CDR1 is MDHEN, CDR2 SYDVKM, per germline. The V call is TRBV28, the J call TRBJ2-7; TRBD2 is a possible D gene (6 bases). The specimen sequenced was T cells isolated from PBMCs. The clonotype was recovered from a human donor in good health. The CDR3 DNA follows: TGTGCCAGCAGTTGGACTAACGAGCAGTACTTC. The encoded protein is CASSWTNEQYF.